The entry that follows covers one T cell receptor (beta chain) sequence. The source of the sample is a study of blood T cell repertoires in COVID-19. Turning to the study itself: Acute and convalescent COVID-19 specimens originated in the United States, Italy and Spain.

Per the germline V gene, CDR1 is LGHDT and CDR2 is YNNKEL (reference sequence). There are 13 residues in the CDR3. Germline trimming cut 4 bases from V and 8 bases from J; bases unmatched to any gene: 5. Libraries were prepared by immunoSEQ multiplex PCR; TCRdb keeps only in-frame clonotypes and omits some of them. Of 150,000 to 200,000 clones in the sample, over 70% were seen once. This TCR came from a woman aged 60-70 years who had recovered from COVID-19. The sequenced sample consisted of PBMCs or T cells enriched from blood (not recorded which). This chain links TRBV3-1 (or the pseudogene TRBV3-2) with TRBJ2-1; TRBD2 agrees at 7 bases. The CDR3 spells CASSPGGIDEQFF. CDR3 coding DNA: TGTGCCAGCAGCCCGGGGGGTATAGATGAGCAGTTCTTC.